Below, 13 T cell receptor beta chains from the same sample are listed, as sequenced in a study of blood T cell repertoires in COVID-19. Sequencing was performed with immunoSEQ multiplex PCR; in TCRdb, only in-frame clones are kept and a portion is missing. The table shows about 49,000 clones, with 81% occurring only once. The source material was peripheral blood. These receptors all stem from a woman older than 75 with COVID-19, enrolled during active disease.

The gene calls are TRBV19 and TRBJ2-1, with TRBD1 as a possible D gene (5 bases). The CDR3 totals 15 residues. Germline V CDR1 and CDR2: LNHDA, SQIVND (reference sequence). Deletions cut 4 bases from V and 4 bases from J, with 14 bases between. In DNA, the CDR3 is TGTGCCAGTAGTAGTCCGGACACACCATACAATGAGCAGTTCTTC. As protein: CASSSPDTPYNEQFF.

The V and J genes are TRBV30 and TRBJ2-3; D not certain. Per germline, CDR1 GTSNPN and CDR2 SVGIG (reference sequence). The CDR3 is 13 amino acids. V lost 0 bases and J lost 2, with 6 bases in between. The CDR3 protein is CAWSVGNTDTQYF. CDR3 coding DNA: TGTGCCTGGAGTGTTGGCAACACAGATACGCAGTATTTT.

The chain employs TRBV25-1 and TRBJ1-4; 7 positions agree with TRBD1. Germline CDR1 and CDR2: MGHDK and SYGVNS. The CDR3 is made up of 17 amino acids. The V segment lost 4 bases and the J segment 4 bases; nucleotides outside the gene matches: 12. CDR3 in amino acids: CASSGDRTYGVNEKLFF. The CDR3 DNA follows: TGTGCCAGCAGTGGGGACAGAACCTACGGGGTTAATGAAAAACTGTTTTTT. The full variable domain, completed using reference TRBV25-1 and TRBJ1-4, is EADIYQTPRYLVIGTGKKITLECSQTMGHDKMYWYQQDPGMELHLIHYSYGVNSTEKGDLSSESTVSRIRTEHFPLTLESARPSHTSQYLCASSGDRTYGVNEKLFFGSGTQLSVL.

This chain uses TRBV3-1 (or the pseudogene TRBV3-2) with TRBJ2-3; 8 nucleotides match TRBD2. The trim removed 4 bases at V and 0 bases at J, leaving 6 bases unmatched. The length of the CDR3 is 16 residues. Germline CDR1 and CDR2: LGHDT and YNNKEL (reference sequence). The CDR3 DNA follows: TGTGCCAGCAGCCGGGACTTAGCGGGGAGCACAGATACGCAGTATTTT. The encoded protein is CASSRDLAGSTDTQYF.

The CDR3 here is CASSEGLLAGLDTQYF. In nucleotides, the CDR3 is TGTGCCAGCAGTGAAGGTCTCCTAGCGGGATTAGATACGCAGTATTTT. The chain joins TRBV2 to TRBJ2-3; 9 bases are shared with TRBD2. Germline CDR1 and CDR2: SNHLY and FYNNEI. This CDR3 comprises 16 residues. J was trimmed by 5 bases and V by 1 base; bases with no gene match: 7.

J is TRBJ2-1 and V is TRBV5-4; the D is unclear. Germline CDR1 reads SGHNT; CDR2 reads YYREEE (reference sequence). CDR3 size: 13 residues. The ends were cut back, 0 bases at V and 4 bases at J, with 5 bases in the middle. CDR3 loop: CASSLALYNEQFF. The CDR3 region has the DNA TGTGCCAGCAGCTTGGCACTTTACAATGAGCAGTTCTTC.

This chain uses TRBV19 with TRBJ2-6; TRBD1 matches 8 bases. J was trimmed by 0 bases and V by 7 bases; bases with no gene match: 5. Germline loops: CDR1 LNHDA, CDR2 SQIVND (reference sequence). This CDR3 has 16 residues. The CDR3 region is CASIRQGSSGANVLTF. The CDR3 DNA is TGTGCCAGTATCCGACAGGGGAGCTCTGGGGCCAACGTCCTGACTTTC.

CDR3 sequence reads: CASSYLTSGRPSEQFF. Here the CDR3 DNA reads TGTGCCAGCAGCTACCTCACTAGCGGGAGGCCTTCAGAGCAGTTCTTC. The rearrangement links TRBV9 to TRBJ2-1; 12 bases match TRBD2. Per germline, CDR1 SGDLS and CDR2 YYNGEE. This CDR3 spans 16 amino acids. The V and J ends lost 4 bases and 10 bases, in that order; junction bases with no gene match: 12. The variable domain in full, completed from reference TRBV9 and TRBJ2-1, reads DSGVTQTPKHLITATGQRVTLRCSPRSGDLSVYWYQQSLDQGLQFLIQYYNGEERAKGNILERFSAQQFPDLHSELNLSSLELGDSALYFCASSYLTSGRPSEQFFGPGTRLTVL.

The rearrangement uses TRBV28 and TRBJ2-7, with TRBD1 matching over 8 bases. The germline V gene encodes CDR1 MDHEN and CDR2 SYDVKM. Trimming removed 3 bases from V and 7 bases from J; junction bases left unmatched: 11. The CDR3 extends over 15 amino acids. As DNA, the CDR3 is TGTGCCAGCAGTTTCCCACAGGGGGGACAAGGAGAGCAGTACTTC. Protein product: CASSFPQGGQGEQYF.

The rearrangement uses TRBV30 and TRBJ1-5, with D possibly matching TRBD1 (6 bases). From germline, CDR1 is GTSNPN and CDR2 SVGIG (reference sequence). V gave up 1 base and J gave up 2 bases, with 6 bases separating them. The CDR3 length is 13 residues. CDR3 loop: CAWSGGRNQPQHF. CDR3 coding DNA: TGTGCCTGGAGTGGGGGGCGCAATCAGCCCCAGCATTTT.

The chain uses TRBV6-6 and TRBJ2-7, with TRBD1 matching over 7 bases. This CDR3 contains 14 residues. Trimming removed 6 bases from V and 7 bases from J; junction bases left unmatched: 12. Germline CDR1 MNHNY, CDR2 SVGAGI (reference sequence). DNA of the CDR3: TGTGCCAGCAGCCTGGGACAGATCATTTCGGAGCAGTACTTC. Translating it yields CASSLGQIISEQYF.

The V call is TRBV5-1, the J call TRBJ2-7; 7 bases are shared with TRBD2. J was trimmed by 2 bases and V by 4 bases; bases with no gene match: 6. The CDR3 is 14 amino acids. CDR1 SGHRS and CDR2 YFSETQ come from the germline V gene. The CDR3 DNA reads TGCGCCAGCAGCCGTACTAGCGTAGCCTACGAGCAGTACTTC. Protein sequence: CASSRTSVAYEQYF.

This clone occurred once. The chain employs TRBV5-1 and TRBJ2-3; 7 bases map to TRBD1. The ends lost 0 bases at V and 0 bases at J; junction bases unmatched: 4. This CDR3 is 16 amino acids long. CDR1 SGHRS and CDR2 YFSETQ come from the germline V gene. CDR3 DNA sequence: TGCGCCAGCAGCTTGGGGACAGGCACTAGCACAGATACGCAGTATTTT. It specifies CASSLGTGTSTDTQYF.